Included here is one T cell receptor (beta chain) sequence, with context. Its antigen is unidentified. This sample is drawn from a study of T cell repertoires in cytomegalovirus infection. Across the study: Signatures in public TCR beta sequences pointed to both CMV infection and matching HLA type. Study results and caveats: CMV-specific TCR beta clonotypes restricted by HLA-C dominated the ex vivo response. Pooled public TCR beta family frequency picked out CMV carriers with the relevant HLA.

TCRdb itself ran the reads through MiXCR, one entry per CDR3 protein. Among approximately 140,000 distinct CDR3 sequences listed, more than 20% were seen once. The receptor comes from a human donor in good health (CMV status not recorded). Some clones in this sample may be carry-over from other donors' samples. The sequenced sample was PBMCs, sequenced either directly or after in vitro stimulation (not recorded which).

CDR3 in DNA: TGCGCCAGCAGCCAAGAGAGACTAGTGGGTGAGCAGTTCTTC. This sequence encodes CASSQERLVGEQFF. This chain joins TRBV4-1 and TRBJ2-1, with D perhaps matching TRBD2 (6 bases). Trimming pared 0 bases from V and 9 bases from J, leaving 12 bases between. Looked up from germline, CDR1 is MGHRA and CDR2 is YSYEKL. This CDR3 region has 14 residues.